This TCR beta chain appears in the sequencing data of a study of regulatory T cells in long-lasting Graves disease (dated by TCRdb to 2020 to 2022). Study-wide context: Persistent Graves' disease meant more than 5 years of antithyroid drug treatment with TSH receptor autoantibodies that stayed positive. The study was registered as a clinical trial and conducted in China. A total of 35 or so samples underwent TCR sequencing: around 13 from persistent and roughly 20 from newly diagnosed Graves' disease patients. Persistent Graves' disease patients in the clinical cohort had taken antithyroid drugs for about 10.3 years on average. Peripheral blood TCR sequencing and RNA sequencing compared persistent Graves' disease patients with newly diagnosed Graves' disease patients.

Library method: multiplex PCR. The reads were generated on an Illumina HiSeq 4000. TCR beta libraries were built with iRepertoire HTBI primers and Arm-PCR amplification of CDR3 regions. Before sequencing, the PCR products went through gel purification. The paper's data handling went like this. Gene usage analysis of CDR3 amino acid clonotypes relied on the roughly 60 TRBV and around 14 TRBJ segments identified across samples. COPE and FqMerger were used to merge the filtered high-quality paired reads into contigs. BLAST was used to align contigs to IMGT TRBV, TRBD and TRBJ reference genes, with CDR3 defined following IMGT. Any clonotype with a frequency above 0.1% was counted as a highly expanded clone. Shannon entropy was used to measure repertoire diversity, and the Gini coefficient was used to measure V-J evenness. A clonotype was considered public if more than one individual shared it. TCRdb trimmed public reads at Q25 via fastp, called clones via MiXCR and kept in-frame beta chains. Each CDR3 protein appears once, grouped with its most common genes and DNA. For this entry, the V and J calls and clone size follow TCRdb and not the study's own pipeline. The table for this sample lists a few hundred thousand distinct CDR3 sequences; roughly 21% of them were counted only once. Clones ranked in the top ten supply less than 9% of the sample.

Counted from cysteine to phenylalanine, this CDR3 has 19 amino acids. CDR3 DNA only is kept here, 57 bases in frame from base 1. Trimming at the junction amounts to 5 bases on V and 2 bases on J, and the germline ends lie 27 bases apart. The germline V gene specifies SGHVS as CDR1 and FNYEAQ as CDR2. Overall study outcomes, separate from this receptor: Persistent patients shared more public clonotypes among themselves (more than 2,500) than newly diagnosed patients did (more than 850). The authors noted that the small sample size was a limitation that may lower accuracy. Lower TCR Shannon entropy and fewer highly expanded clones were observed in persistent Graves' disease patients than in newly diagnosed patients, which suggested clonal expansion. Sequencing and analysis were restricted to the TCR beta chain. The study examined only peripheral blood because the primary lesion, thyroid tissue, could not be accessed. Preferential use of TRBV28, TRBJ1-2 and TRBJ2-5 was observed in persistent disease, whereas TRBV20-1 and TRBJ2-1 were favored in newly diagnosed disease.

Interpreted using the paper, the time point label stands for: persistent/refractory GD, antithyroid drugs over 5 years with positive TRAb. RNA was extracted from PBMCs in TRIzol for both TCR sequencing and RNA sequencing. The diagnosis of Graves' disease followed American Thyroid Association guidelines. Recruitment of patients was carried out at an endocrinology department in Xi'an, China. Each patient gave approximately 9.7 milliliters of peripheral blood, collected in an EDTA anticoagulant tube. Ficoll Paque Plus density gradient separation was used to isolate PBMCs, and no further T cell sorting was done. An Agilent 2100 Bioanalyzer and agarose gel were used to check RNA quality, and a NanoDrop 2000 was used to measure RNA concentration. A note on this clonotype: Its antigen has not been determined. Per-nucleotide qualities are absent, and no much larger clonotype sits a single base away.

The receptor was derived from a female donor with Graves disease. The chain couples TRBV7-6 to TRBJ2-5; the D region is possibly TRBD1 or TRBD2, each matching across 6 bases. The specimen comprised peripheral blood mononuclear cells (PBMCs), sampled when the disease was refractory, from a patient treated with antithyroid drugs. The CDR3 corresponds to CASSPSAKGGKTWQETQYF. The nucleotides are TGTGCCAGCAGCCCGTCTGCTAAGGGGGGTAAGACGTGGCAAGAGACCCAGTACTTC. The reference TRBV7-6 and TRBJ2-5 proteins fill in what lies around the CDR3, so the full variable domain reads GAGVSQSPRYKVTKRGQDVALRCDPISGHVSLYWYRQALGQGPEFLTYFNYEAQQDKSGLPNDRFSAERPEGSISTLTIQRTEQRDSAMYRCASSPSAKGGKTWQETQYFGPGTRLLVL.